Included here is one T cell receptor beta chain sequence, with context. What it recognizes is unknown. This CDR3 comprises 15 residues. Trimming stripped 6 bases from V and 5 bases from J, with 16 bases between. Looked up from germline, CDR1 is MDHEN and CDR2 is SYDVKM. This sample was taken from a study of breast tumors, draining lymph nodes, adjacent tissues. Study-level findings and limits: Luminal-like breast cancer showed significantly higher tumor–nontumor repertoire similarity than basal-like. Tumor T cell lymph node origin was a supported hypothesis, not proven. Tumors had less TCR diversity than lymph nodes, more than nontumor tissue.

TCRdb independently ran MiXCR on the multiplex PCR reads; one entry per CDR3 protein. The sample contains tens of thousands of distinct CDR3 sequences, roughly 24% of which appear only once. The V call is TRBV28, the J call TRBJ2-2; a possible D gene is TRBD1 (6 bases). The sequence derives from a female donor with breast cancer. Some clones in this sample may be carry-over from other donors' samples. The sequenced sample consisted of breast tumor tissue. The DNA for the CDR3 is TGTGCCAGCAGGAACGACGCGAGGGGGACCGGGGAGCTGTTTTTT. Amino acids: CASRNDARGTGELFF.